This T cell receptor beta chain is drawn from a study of regulatory T cells in long-lasting Graves disease. Looking at the study overall: Graves' cases, newly diagnosed, had used antithyroid drugs under 3 months. Study-level findings and limits: Persistent disease exhibited a predilection for TRBV28, TRBJ1-2 and TRBJ2-5.

The time point was: newly diagnosed GD, antithyroid drugs for less than 3 months. Making the TCR library involved RNA that had been extracted from PBMCs. This clonotype was detected many times. The antigen is undetermined. Assembly of TCR beta libraries relied on iRepertoire HTBI primers together with Arm-PCR of CDR3 regions. TCRdb passed the multiplex PCR reads through MiXCR, listing each CDR3 protein once. The repertoire has around 500,000 distinct CDR3 sequences, 9.5% to 15% of them found once; the top ten carry more than 8%. This CDR3 spans 12 amino acids. Germline CDR1 and CDR2: MNHEY and SVGEGT. V lost 8 bases and J lost 2, with 9 bases in between. These data were also reused for a study on T cells in Graves' hyperthyroidism and ophthalmopathy. From that second work: The majority of expanded thyroid clonotypes above 0.001 also appeared in blood.

Here the sequenced sample was peripheral blood mononuclear cells (PBMCs), taken at new diagnosis, from a patient treated with antithyroid drugs. The origin of this receptor is a woman aged 25 to 45 with Graves disease. The chain links TRBV6-2 or TRBV6-3 to TRBJ1-2; TRBD1 is a possible D gene (6 bases). The CDR3 is CASRGQNYGYTF. Written as DNA, the CDR3 is TGTGCCAGCCGGGGACAAAACTATGGCTACACCTTC.